What follows is one TCR beta chain and its context. Germline loops: CDR1 SGHDT, CDR2 YYEEEE. The V end was cut by 0 bases, the J end by 8 bases, with 9 bases between. The CDR3 runs 13 residues. These data belong to a study of blood T cell repertoires in COVID-19. Overall study context: Whether acute or convalescent, the COVID-19 samples came from the United States, Italy and Spain.

Sequenced by immunoSEQ multiplex PCR; TCRdb stores in-frame clones only, minus some. The data show tens of thousands of clones, around 87% seen once. The specimen sequenced was peripheral blood. The clonotype was recovered from a man aged 50 to 60 with acute or convalescent COVID-19. The chain links TRBV5-6 to TRBJ1-5; D is undetermined. The CDR3 sequence: CASSLGPLKPQHF. DNA for the CDR3: TGTGCCAGCAGCTTGGGTCCACTGAAGCCCCAGCATTTT.